This T cell receptor beta chain was identified in a study of T-cell memory formation after mild COVID-19. TCRdb reprocessed the 5' RACE reads via MiXCR and lists one record per CDR3 protein. The table lists 300,000 to 400,000 distinct CDR3 sequences, roughly 21% of them singletons. Germline V gene data show CDR1 as SGHKS and CDR2 as YYEKEE (reference sequence). The CDR3 consists of 15 residues. The V gene lost 0 bases and the J gene lost 2 bases, with 12 bases spanning the gap. The sample consisted of PBMCs or a T cell subset sorted from them (not recorded which). This clonotype was obtained from an adult woman who had mild COVID-19 (a few samples of this study predate the infection). Cell type and time point are not known. V usage is TRBV5-5 and J usage is TRBJ2-7; D gene unclear. CDR3 sequence reads: CASSLVGRTTYEQYF. The CDR3 bases are TGTGCCAGCAGCTTGGTGGGCAGGACCACCTACGAGCAGTACTTC.